These 2 T cell receptor beta chains came from one sample sequenced in a study of Ad26.COV2.S vaccination and SARS-CoV-2 variants. Sequenced by immunoSEQ multiplex PCR; TCRdb stores in-frame clones only, minus some. Of 350,000 to 500,000 clones detected, approximately 89% appear once; the ten largest clones hold over 2%. Treatment of the sample: roughly 18 received Ad26.COV2.S at low or high dose, single or two shots; roughly five received placebo; per-sample allocation not given. Sampling was performed 63 days after the first vaccine or placebo injection. This specimen consisted of peripheral blood, obtained in a trial of Ad26.COV2.S vaccine versus placebo. These receptors were collected from a person between 18 and 65 years old who received the Ad26.COV2.S COVID-19 vaccine or a placebo.

There are a few counts of this clone. This chain connects TRBV4-2 to TRBJ1-6; D not certain. The CDR3 runs 14 residues. CDR1 is LGHNA and CDR2 is YNFKEQ in the germline V gene. V was shortened by 3 bases and J by 2 bases, with 5 bases between the two germline ends. The CDR3 DNA sequence: TGTGCCAGCAGCCAGGAGCCCTATAATTCACCCCTCCACTTT. It translates to CASSQEPYNSPLHF.

The chain carries TRBV5-1 and TRBJ2-5; D is uncertain. The germline V gene has CDR1 SGHRS and CDR2 YFSETQ. This CDR3 is built from 13 residues. Trimming left V 0 bases short and J 5 bases short, with 8 bases between. As DNA, the CDR3 is TGCGCCAGCAGCTTGGGTCCGGCGGAGACCCAGTACTTC. It encodes CASSLGPAETQYF.